These 4 T cell receptor beta chains came from one sample sequenced in a study of T cell clonality in common variable immunodeficiency. Only in-frame clones appear in the TCRdb table, and some are missing; sequencing was by immunoSEQ multiplex PCR. The sample contains around 40,000 clones, none of them singletons. Sequencing used peripheral blood mononuclear cells. These receptors were collected from a person aged 18-70 years in good health.

This clone came up many times. From the germline J gene comes the end of the CDR3, since the read stops 3 residues before it. J is TRBJ1-1 and V is TRBV30; D might be TRBD1 (5 bases). CDR1 is GTSNPN, CDR2 SVGIG, per germline (reference sequence). The CDR3 covers 13 residues. Trimming took off 5 bases at V and 2 bases at J, with 12 bases between the two ends. The CDR3 loop reads CAWDATANTEAFF. CDR3 DNA (partial): TGTGCCTGGGACGCGACAGCTAACACTGAA.

This clone was observed a handful of times. The DNA ends 3 residues before the CDR3 does, and the rest of the CDR3 is filled in from the germline J gene. The chain carries TRBV5-1 and TRBJ2-2, with 10 bases fitting TRBD2. With V trimmed by 2 bases and J by 0 bases, 1 base remained unmatched. The CDR3 has 16 residues. The V gene's germline CDR1 is SGHRS and CDR2 YFSETQ. CDR3 DNA, as far as it was read: TGCGCCAGCAGCTTAGGACTAGCGGCGAACACCGGGGAG. Its translation is CASSLGLAANTGE. In full, the CDR3 is CASSLGLAANTGELFF.

This clone was seen many times. The CDR3 end lies 3 residues beyond the end of the read and is filled in from the germline J gene. This chain links TRBV19 with TRBJ1-4, with 8 bases fitting TRBD1. There are 15 residues in the CDR3. The junction had 14 bases not matched to a gene; V was cut back by 9 bases and J by 8 bases. CDR1 LNHDA and CDR2 SQIVND come from the germline V gene (reference sequence). The covered CDR3 bases are TGTGCCAGCTACGACCAAGGACAGGGTGAAGAAAAA. Amino acid sequence: CASYDQGQGEEK. The whole CDR3 is CASYDQGQGEEKLFF.

This clone was recorded at least ten times. The observed sequence ends 3 residues before the CDR3 terminus, with the missing tail filled in from the germline J gene. V gene TRBV19 combines with J gene TRBJ2-3, with a tentative D call TRBD2 (6 bases). Germline V lookup: CDR1 LNHDA, CDR2 SQIVND (reference sequence). The V and J ends lost 7 bases and 2 bases respectively, with 19 bases between them. The CDR3 runs 16 residues. The sequenced CDR3 bases are TGTGCCAGTAACCGACCGGACTATTCCGACACAGATACG. Protein: CASNRPDYSDTDT. In full, the CDR3 reads CASNRPDYSDTDTQYF.